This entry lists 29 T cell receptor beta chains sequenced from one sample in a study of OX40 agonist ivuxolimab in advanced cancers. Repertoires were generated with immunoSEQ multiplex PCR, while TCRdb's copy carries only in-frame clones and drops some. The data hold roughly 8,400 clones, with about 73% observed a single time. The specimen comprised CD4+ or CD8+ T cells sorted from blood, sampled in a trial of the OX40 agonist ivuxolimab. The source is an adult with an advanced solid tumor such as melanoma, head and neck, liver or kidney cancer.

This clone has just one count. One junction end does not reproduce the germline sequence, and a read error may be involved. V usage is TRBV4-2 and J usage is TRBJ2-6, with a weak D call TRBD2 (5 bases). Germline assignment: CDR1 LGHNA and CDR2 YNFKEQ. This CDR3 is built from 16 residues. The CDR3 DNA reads TGTGCCAGCCGCCAGCTAGCAGTCTCTGGGGCCAACGTCCTGACTTTC. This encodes CASRQLAVSGANVLTF.

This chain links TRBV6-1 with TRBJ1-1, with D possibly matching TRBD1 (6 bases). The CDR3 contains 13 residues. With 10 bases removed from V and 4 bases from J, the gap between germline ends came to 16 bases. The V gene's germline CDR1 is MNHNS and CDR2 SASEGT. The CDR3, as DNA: TGTGCCATGAGACGGGGGGCCGGCACTGAAGCTTTCTTT. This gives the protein CAMRRGAGTEAFF.

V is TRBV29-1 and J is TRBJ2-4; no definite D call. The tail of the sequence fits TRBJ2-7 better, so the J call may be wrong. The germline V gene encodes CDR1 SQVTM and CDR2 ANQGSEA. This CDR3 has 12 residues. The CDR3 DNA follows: TGCAGCGTTGTGTGGCAGTCCTACGAGCAGTACTTC. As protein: CSVVWQSYEQYF.

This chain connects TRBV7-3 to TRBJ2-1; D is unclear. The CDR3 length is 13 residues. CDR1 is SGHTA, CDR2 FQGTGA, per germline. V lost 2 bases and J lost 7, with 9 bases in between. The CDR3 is CASSLYPSNEQFF. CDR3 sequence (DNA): TGTGCCAGCAGCTTATACCCGTCGAATGAGCAGTTCTTC.

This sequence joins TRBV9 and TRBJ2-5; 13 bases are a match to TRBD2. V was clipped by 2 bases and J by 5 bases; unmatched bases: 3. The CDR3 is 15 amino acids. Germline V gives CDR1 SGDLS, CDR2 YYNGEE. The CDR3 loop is CASSVTSGGIETQYF. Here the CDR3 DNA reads TGTGCCAGCAGCGTGACTAGCGGGGGGATTGAGACCCAGTACTTC. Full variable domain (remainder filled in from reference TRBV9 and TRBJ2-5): DSGVTQTPKHLITATGQRVTLRCSPRSGDLSVYWYQQSLDQGLQFLIQYYNGEERAKGNILERFSAQQFPDLHSELNLSSLELGDSALYFCASSVTSGGIETQYFGPGTRLLVL.

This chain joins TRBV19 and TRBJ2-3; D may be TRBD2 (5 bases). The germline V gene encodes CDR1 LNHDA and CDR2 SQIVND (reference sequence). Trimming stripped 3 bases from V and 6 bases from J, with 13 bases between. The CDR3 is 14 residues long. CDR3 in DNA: TGTGCCAGTAGTATTAGCGCTACCCCGGATACGCAGTATTTT. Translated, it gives CASSISATPDTQYF.

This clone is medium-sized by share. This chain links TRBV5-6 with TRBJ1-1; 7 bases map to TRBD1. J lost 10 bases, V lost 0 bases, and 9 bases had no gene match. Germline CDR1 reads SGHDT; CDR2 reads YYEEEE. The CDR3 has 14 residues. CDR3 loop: CASSLVTGHLGAFF. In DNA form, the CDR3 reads TGTGCCAGCAGCTTGGTGACAGGGCATTTGGGAGCTTTCTTT.

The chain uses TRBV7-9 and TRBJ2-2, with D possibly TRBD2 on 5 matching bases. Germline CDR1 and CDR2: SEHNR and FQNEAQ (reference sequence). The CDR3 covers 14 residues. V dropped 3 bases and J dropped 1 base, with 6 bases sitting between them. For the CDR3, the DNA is TGTGCCAGCAGCTTCGGGGTGAACACCGGGGAGCTGTTTTTT. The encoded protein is CASSFGVNTGELFF.

The CDR3 DNA follows: TGTGCCAGCGACCGGGACATCAACACAGATACGCAGTATTTT. It yields the protein CASDRDINTDTQYF. This sequence joins TRBV7-9 and TRBJ2-3, with D maybe TRBD1 (6 bases). CDR1 and CDR2 (germline): SEHNR, FQNEAQ (reference sequence). The V end lost 8 bases, the J end lost 2 bases, and 14 bases lay between the germline ends. CDR3 length equals 14 residues. Drawing the rest from reference TRBV7-9 and TRBJ2-3, the complete variable domain is DTGVSQNPRHKITKRGQNVTFRCDPISEHNRLYWYRQTLGQGPEFLTYFQNEAQLEKSRLLSDRFSAERPKGSFSTLEIQRTEQGDSAMYLCASDRDINTDTQYFGPGTRLTVL.

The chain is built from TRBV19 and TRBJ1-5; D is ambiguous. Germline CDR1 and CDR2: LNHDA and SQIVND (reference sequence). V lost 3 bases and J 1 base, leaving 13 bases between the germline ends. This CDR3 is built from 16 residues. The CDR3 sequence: CASSMEADGSNQPQHF. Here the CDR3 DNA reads TGTGCCAGTAGTATGGAGGCGGACGGCAGCAATCAGCCCCAGCATTTT.

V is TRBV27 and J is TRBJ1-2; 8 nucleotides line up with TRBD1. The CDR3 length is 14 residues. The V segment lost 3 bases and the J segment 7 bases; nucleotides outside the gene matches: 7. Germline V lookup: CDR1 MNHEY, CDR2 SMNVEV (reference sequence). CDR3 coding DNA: TGTGCCAGCAGTTTTGCAGGGGGCGCCCCTGGCTACACCTTC. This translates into CASSFAGGAPGYTF.

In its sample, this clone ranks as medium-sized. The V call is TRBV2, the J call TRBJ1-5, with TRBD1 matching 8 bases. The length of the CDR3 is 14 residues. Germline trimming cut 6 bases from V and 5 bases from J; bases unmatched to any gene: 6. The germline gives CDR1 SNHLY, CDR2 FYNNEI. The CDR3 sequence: CASRWSTGDQPQHF. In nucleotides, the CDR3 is TGTGCCAGCAGATGGTCGACAGGGGATCAGCCCCAGCATTTT.

CDR3 in amino acids: CSVVDRGKETQYF. The CDR3 DNA sequence: TGCAGCGTTGTGGACAGGGGAAAAGAGACCCAGTACTTC. The rearrangement uses TRBV29-1 and TRBJ2-5; 9 bases are a match to TRBD1. The CDR3 runs 13 residues. Germline trimming cut 4 bases from V and 3 bases from J; bases unmatched to any gene: 3. CDR1 is SQVTM and CDR2 is ANQGSEA in the germline V gene.

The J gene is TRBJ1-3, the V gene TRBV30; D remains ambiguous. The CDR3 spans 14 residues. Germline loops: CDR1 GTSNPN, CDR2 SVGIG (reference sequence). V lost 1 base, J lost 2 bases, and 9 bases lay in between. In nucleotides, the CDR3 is TGTGCCTGGAGTGGAACGGTCCCTGGAAACACCATATATTTT. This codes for CAWSGTVPGNTIYF.

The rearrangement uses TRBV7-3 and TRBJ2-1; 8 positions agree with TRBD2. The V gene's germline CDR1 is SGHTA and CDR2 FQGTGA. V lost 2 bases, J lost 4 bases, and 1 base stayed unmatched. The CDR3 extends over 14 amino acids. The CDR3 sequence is CASSLGGGYNEQFF. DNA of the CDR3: TGTGCCAGCAGCTTAGGCGGGGGGTACAATGAGCAGTTCTTC.

The CDR3, as DNA: TGTGCCAGCGCTAGGGTAACTACAGATACGCAGTATTTT. Its translation: CASARVTTDTQYF. The V call is TRBV27, the J call TRBJ2-3; D gene unclear. V lost 8 bases, J lost 3 bases, and 12 bases lay in between. CDR1 and CDR2 from the germline V gene are MNHEY and SMNVEV (reference sequence). The CDR3 runs 13 residues.

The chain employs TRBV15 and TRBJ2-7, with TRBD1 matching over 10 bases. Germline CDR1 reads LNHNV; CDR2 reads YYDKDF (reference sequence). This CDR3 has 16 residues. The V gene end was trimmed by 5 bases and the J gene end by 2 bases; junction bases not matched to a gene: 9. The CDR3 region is CATSPRDRGSTYEQYF. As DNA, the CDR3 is TGTGCCACCAGCCCCCGGGACAGGGGCTCTACCTACGAGCAGTACTTC.

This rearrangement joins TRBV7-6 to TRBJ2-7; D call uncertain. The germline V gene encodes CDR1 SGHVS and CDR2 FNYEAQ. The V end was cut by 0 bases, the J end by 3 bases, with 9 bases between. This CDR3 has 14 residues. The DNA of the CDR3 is TGTGCCAGCAGCTTAGCAGGTACGGGCTACGAGCAGTACTTC. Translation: CASSLAGTGYEQYF.

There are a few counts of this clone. The CDR3 loop reads CASSLGGVKNTIYF. The CDR3 region has the DNA TGTGCCAGCAGCTTAGGAGGGGTTAAGAACACCATATATTTT. V gene TRBV11-2 combines with J gene TRBJ1-3; tentatively, D is TRBD1 (5 bases). CDR1 is SGHAT and CDR2 is FQNNGV in the germline V gene. The CDR3 totals 14 residues. The V end lost 1 base, the J end lost 7 bases, and 11 bases lay between the germline ends.

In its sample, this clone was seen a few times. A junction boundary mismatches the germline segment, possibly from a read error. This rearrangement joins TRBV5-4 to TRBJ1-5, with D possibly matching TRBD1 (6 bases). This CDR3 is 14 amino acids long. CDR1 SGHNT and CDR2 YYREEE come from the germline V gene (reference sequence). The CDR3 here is CASSPEQGLQPQHF. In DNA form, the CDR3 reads TGCGCCAGCAGCCCTGAACAGGGTTTACAGCCCCAGCATTTT.

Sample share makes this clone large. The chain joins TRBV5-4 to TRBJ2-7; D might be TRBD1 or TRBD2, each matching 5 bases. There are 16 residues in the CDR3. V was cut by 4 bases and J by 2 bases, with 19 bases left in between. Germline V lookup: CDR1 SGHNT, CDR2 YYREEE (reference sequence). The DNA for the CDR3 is TGTGCCAGCAGCGAGAGTAGCGAGAGAGGGGCCTACGAGCAGTACTTC. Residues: CASSESSERGAYEQYF.

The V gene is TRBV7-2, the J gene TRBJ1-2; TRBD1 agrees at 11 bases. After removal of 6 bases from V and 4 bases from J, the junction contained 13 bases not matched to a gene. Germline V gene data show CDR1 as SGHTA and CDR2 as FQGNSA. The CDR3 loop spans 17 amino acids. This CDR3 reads CASSQDPGTGGVYGYTF. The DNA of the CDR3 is TGTGCCAGCAGTCAAGATCCCGGGACAGGGGGAGTCTATGGCTACACCTTC.

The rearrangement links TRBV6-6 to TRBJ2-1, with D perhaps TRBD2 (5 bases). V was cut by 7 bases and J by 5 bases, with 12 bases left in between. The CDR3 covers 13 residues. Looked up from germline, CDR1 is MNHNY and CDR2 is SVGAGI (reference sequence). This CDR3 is CASTPEGDNEQFF. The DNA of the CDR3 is TGTGCCAGCACCCCCGAGGGCGACAATGAGCAGTTCTTC.

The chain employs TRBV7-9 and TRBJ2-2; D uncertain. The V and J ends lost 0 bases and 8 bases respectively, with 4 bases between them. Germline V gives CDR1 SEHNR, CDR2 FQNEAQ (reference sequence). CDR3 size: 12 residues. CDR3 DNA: TGTGCCAGCAGCTTAGCGGTGGGGGAGCTGTTTTTT. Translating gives CASSLAVGELFF.

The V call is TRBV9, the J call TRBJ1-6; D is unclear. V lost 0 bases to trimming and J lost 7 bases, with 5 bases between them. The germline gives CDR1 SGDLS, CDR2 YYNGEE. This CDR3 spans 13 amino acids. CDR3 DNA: TGTGCCAGCAGCGTAGCGGAGAATTCACCCCTCCACTTT. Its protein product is CASSVAENSPLHF.

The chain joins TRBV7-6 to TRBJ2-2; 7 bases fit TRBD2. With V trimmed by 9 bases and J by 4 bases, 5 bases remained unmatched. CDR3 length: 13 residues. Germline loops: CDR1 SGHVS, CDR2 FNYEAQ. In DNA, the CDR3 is TGTGCCAGGGGAGGGGCGCGCACCGGGGAGCTGTTTTTT. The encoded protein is CARGGARTGELFF. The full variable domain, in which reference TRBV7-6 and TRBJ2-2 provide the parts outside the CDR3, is GAGVSQSPRYKVTKRGQDVALRCDPISGHVSLYWYRQALGQGPEFLTYFNYEAQQDKSGLPNDRFSAERPEGSISTLTIQRTEQRDSAMYRCARGGARTGELFFGEGSRLTVL.

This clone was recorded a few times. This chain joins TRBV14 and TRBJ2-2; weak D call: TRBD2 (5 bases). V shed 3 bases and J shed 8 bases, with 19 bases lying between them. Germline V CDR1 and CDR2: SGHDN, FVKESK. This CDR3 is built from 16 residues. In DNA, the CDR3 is TGTGCCAGCAGCCACCCGACGGACGGGATTCCGGGGGAGCTGTTTTTT. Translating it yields CASSHPTDGIPGELFF.

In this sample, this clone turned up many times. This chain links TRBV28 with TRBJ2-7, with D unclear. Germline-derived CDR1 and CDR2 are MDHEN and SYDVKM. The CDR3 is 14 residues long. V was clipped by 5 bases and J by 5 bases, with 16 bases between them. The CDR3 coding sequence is TGTGCCAGCAGTCATAATGGGAATCAGGACGAGCAGTACTTC. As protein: CASSHNGNQDEQYF.

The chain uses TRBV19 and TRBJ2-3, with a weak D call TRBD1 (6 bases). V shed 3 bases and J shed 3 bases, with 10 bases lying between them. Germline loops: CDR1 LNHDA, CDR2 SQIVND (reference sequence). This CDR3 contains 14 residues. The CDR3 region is CASSMTGVTDTQYF. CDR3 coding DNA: TGTGCCAGTAGTATGACAGGAGTAACAGATACGCAGTATTTT.